Ten or more counts support the clone carrying this T cell receptor (beta chain). This entry is derived from a study of Graves' ophthalmopathy and Graves' hyperthyroidism. Amplification targeted the TCR beta CDR3 regions, with RNA transcripts as the source material. HTBI primers were used in a first-round RT-PCR, which preceded a second-round multiplex PCR. TCRdb independently ran MiXCR on the multiplex PCR reads; one entry per CDR3 protein. The sample lists a few hundred thousand distinct CDR3 sequences; over 20% were seen once. This CDR3 comprises 16 residues. CDR1 and CDR2 from the germline V gene are MGHDK and SYGVNS. The ends lost 6 bases at V and 0 bases at J; junction bases unmatched: 9.

This clonotype was sampled from a woman between 18 and 29 years old with stable Graves' hyperthyroidism. The V gene is TRBV25-1, the J gene TRBJ2-7; 9 bases match TRBD1. Sequencing was done on a sample of peripheral blood. CDR3 protein: CASSPATGGSSYEQYF. CDR3 sequence (DNA): TGTGCCAGCAGCCCAGCGACAGGGGGGAGCTCCTACGAGCAGTACTTC.